The 30 T cell receptor beta chains below all came from one sample that was sequenced in a study of shared clonotypes between healthy human individuals. The data were produced by immunoSEQ multiplex PCR, yet TCRdb's version contains in-frame clones alone and is incomplete. The sample carries millions of clones, over 85% recorded once. The sequenced sample consisted of naive CD4+ T cells sorted from blood. Subset specified: CD45RA+ positively selected. Every receptor here comes from a man in his late teens or twenties in good health.

The chain recombines TRBV7-9 with TRBJ1-4; possible D gene TRBD1, 5 bases. V was shortened by 2 bases and J by 3 bases, with 19 bases between the two germline ends. Per germline, CDR1 SEHNR and CDR2 FQNEAQ (reference sequence). The CDR3 extends over 18 amino acids. CDR3 in amino acids: CASSLRPVRGSSNEKLFF. For the CDR3, the DNA is TGTGCCAGCAGCTTAAGGCCGGTTCGGGGGAGTTCTAATGAAAAACTGTTTTTT.

The sample holds one count of this clone. The rearrangement joins TRBV6-6 to TRBJ2-7; D is unresolved. The germline gives CDR1 MNHNY, CDR2 SVGAGI (reference sequence). V was trimmed by 6 bases and J by 0 bases, leaving 15 bases between them. This CDR3 has 15 amino acids. The CDR3, as DNA: TGTGCCAGCAGCCGGGCGACACTTAGCTCCTACGAGCAGTACTTC. It is translated as CASSRATLSSYEQYF.

V usage is TRBV5-1 and J usage is TRBJ1-6; 10 bases match TRBD1. Per germline, CDR1 SGHRS and CDR2 YFSETQ. This CDR3 region has 14 residues. V trimming: 5 bases; J trimming: 9 bases; junction bases outside the gene matches: 5. The CDR3: CASRGTGVISPLHF. CDR3 nucleotide sequence: TGCGCCAGCAGAGGGACAGGGGTTATTTCACCCCTCCACTTT.

The chain joins TRBV18 to TRBJ1-5; D not certain. Trimming cost V 8 bases and J 6 bases, with 14 bases left between them. Germline CDR1 reads KGHSH; CDR2 reads LQKENI. This CDR3 has 13 amino acids. CDR3 nucleotides: TGTGCCAGCGAGGGAGGAGTCAGTCAGCCCCAGCATTTT. Protein product: CASEGGVSQPQHF.

This clone was detected once. This rearrangement joins TRBV7-2 to TRBJ2-1; 11 bases are a match to TRBD2. The CDR3 has 14 residues. With V trimmed by 7 bases and J by 8 bases, 7 bases remained unmatched. Germline CDR1 and CDR2: SGHTA and FQGNSA. CDR3 protein: CASTPVLAGDEQFF. CDR3 in DNA: TGTGCCAGCACACCGGTACTAGCGGGAGATGAGCAGTTCTTC.

This chain uses TRBV2 with TRBJ2-1; 8 bases agree with TRBD2. From germline, CDR1 is SNHLY and CDR2 FYNNEI. The junction had 10 bases not matched to a gene; V was cut back by 10 bases and J by 8 bases. The CDR3 length is 13 residues. The CDR3 DNA reads as TGTGCCATTCGGAACGGGGGGGCCGATGAGCAGTTCTTC. Its translation is CAIRNGGADEQFF.

V gene TRBV6-5 combines with J gene TRBJ1-1; weak D call: TRBD1 (5 bases). Germline loops: CDR1 MNHEY, CDR2 SVGAGI. V shed 5 bases and J shed 2 bases, with 12 bases lying between them. The CDR3 length is 14 residues. The CDR3 sequence is CASSPTETNTEAFF. DNA for the CDR3: TGTGCCAGCAGTCCGACAGAGACAAACACTGAAGCTTTCTTT.

Worth noting for this clone: The identical CDR3 is also encoded by other nucleotide sequences in the sample. The V gene is TRBV5-1, the J gene TRBJ2-7; 10 positions match TRBD1. V shed 4 bases, J shed 2 bases, and the junction held 3 bases outside the gene matches. CDR1 and CDR2 from the germline V gene are SGHRS and YFSETQ. This CDR3 is 14 amino acids long. The CDR3 DNA sequence: TGCGCCAGCAGCCGCGGACAGGGGGCCTACGAGCAGTACTTC. Translating gives CASSRGQGAYEQYF.

This clone was found once. This chain uses TRBV14 with TRBJ2-1; tentatively, D is TRBD2 (6 bases). Germline CDR1 reads SGHDN; CDR2 reads FVKESK. The CDR3 runs 14 residues. V was clipped by 4 bases and J by 2 bases, with 9 bases between them. This chain's CDR3 is CASSRGLPYNEQFF. CDR3 nucleotide sequence: TGTGCCAGCAGCCGGGGACTCCCCTACAATGAGCAGTTCTTC.

This chain uses TRBV28 with TRBJ2-7; TRBD2 agrees at 8 bases. Per germline, CDR1 MDHEN and CDR2 SYDVKM. CDR3 length: 16 residues. The junction had 9 bases not matched to a gene; V was cut back by 2 bases and J by 3 bases. The CDR3 sequence: CASSLGGLAGHYEQYF. CDR3 bases: TGTGCCAGCAGTTTAGGGGGGCTAGCGGGTCACTACGAGCAGTACTTC. Based on the CDR3 plus reference TRBV28 and TRBJ2-7, the full variable domain is DVKVTQSSRYLVKRTGEKVFLECVQDMDHENMFWYRQDPGLGLRLIYFSYDVKMKEKGDIPEGYSVSREKKERFSLILESASTNQTSMYLCASSLGGLAGHYEQYFGPGTRLTVT.

V and J are TRBV5-4 and TRBJ2-7, with D unresolved. V was shortened by 1 base and J by 0 bases, with 8 bases between the two germline ends. This CDR3 contains 14 residues. The V gene's germline CDR1 is SGHNT and CDR2 YYREEE (reference sequence). The CDR3 bases are TGTGCCAGCAGCTTGTACGATAACTCCTACGAGCAGTACTTC. Translated, it gives CASSLYDNSYEQYF.

V usage is TRBV6-5 and J usage is TRBJ1-4; 7 bases fit TRBD1. This CDR3 spans 16 amino acids. Per the germline V gene, CDR1 is MNHEY and CDR2 is SVGAGI. Losses at the gene ends were 6 bases for V and 4 bases for J; bases not matched to a gene: 11. The CDR3 DNA is TGTGCCAGCAGCTACAACCCAGGGGGTGATAATGAAAAACTGTTTTTT. Protein sequence: CASSYNPGGDNEKLFF.

The V and J genes are TRBV18 and TRBJ2-7; D perhaps matches TRBD2 (6 bases). Germline CDR1 KGHSH, CDR2 LQKENI. V was trimmed by 0 bases and J by 0 bases, leaving 12 bases between them. The CDR3 contains 16 residues. This chain's CDR3 is CASSPPWGDLSYEQYF. The CDR3 DNA reads TGTGCCAGCTCACCACCGTGGGGGGACCTCTCCTACGAGCAGTACTTC.

This chain uses TRBV5-1 with TRBJ2-7, with D hard to call. This CDR3 comprises 15 residues. Germline V gene sequence: CDR1 SGHRS, CDR2 YFSETQ. The V and J ends lost 5 bases and 2 bases respectively, with 17 bases between them. The CDR3 loop reads CASRNRAETPYEQYF. The CDR3 nucleotides are TGCGCCAGCAGAAATAGGGCGGAAACTCCCTACGAGCAGTACTTC.

The chain combines TRBV6-1 with TRBJ2-7; D is tentatively TRBD1 or TRBD2 (5 bases each). CDR1 and CDR2 (germline): MNHNS, SASEGT. There are 16 residues in the CDR3. Trimming removed 4 bases at V and 6 bases at J, with 22 bases between. The CDR3 protein is CASSAGRAGNTGEQYF. The CDR3 DNA is TGTGCCAGCAGTGCCGGCAGGGCCGGGAATACGGGCGAGCAGTACTTC.

V is TRBV7-2 and J is TRBJ1-2, with 9 positions matching TRBD1. CDR1 is SGHTA and CDR2 is FQGNSA in the germline V gene. J gave up 8 bases and V 3 bases, and 7 bases lay outside the gene matches. This CDR3 contains 14 residues. This chain's CDR3 is CASSFERQGEGYTF. The DNA for the CDR3 is TGTGCCAGCAGCTTCGAAAGACAGGGGGAAGGCTACACCTTC.

The V call is TRBV7-2, the J call TRBJ2-5; D perhaps matches TRBD1 (6 bases). With 6 bases removed from V and 5 bases from J, the gap between germline ends came to 22 bases. The CDR3 spans 16 residues. Germline loops: CDR1 SGHTA, CDR2 FQGNSA. The CDR3 protein is CASRRAGAGSGETQYF. As DNA, the CDR3 is TGTGCCAGCAGGCGCGCAGGGGCAGGGAGTGGGGAGACCCAGTACTTC.

The V gene is TRBV6-5, the J gene TRBJ1-6; perhaps TRBD1 as D (5 bases). Per germline, CDR1 MNHEY and CDR2 SVGAGI. The CDR3 sequence is 16 residues long. The V and J ends lost 4 bases and 0 bases respectively, with 10 bases between them. CDR3 in DNA: TGTGCCAGCAGTTCGGGGGGAAGCTCCTATAATTCACCCCTCCACTTT. Its protein is CASSSGGSSYNSPLHF.

As regards this clone: In the same sample, other DNA sequences code for this CDR3. V is TRBV9 and J is TRBJ2-1; perhaps TRBD2 as D (5 bases). V lost 2 bases and J lost 0, with 9 bases in between. CDR3 length equals 15 residues. Per germline, CDR1 SGDLS and CDR2 YYNGEE. The CDR3 bases are TGTGCCAGCAGCGTTAGTGGGAGCTCCTACAATGAGCAGTTCTTC. Translating it yields CASSVSGSSYNEQFF.

This clone came up once. The chain employs TRBV11-2 and TRBJ1-1; no definite D call. Germline assignment: CDR1 SGHAT and CDR2 FQNNGV. Deletions cut 2 bases from V and 5 bases from J, with 6 bases between. The CDR3 extends over 12 amino acids. The CDR3: CASSLQKTEAFF. The CDR3 nucleotides read TGTGCCAGCAGCTTACAGAAAACTGAAGCTTTCTTT.

The chain carries TRBV4-1 and TRBJ1-1; 8 bases line up with TRBD1. From germline, CDR1 is MGHRA and CDR2 YSYEKL. The CDR3 is made up of 18 amino acids. The junction had 11 bases not matched to a gene; V was cut back by 1 base and J by 1 base. The CDR3 DNA follows: TGCGCCAGCAGCCAAGGACAGGGGCGCCACCGGTCGAACACTGAAGCTTTCTTT. Residues: CASSQGQGRHRSNTEAFF.

This rearrangement joins TRBV4-3 to TRBJ1-2, with TRBD1 matching 7 bases. Germline CDR1 reads LGHNA; CDR2 reads YSLEER. CDR3 length: 19 residues. With 0 bases clipped from V and 4 bases from J, the junction kept 17 bases outside the gene matches. In DNA form, the CDR3 reads TGCGCCAGCAGCCAAGATACCATGGAAGGGACAGCAGTTCGCTATGGCTACACCTTC. This gives the protein CASSQDTMEGTAVRYGYTF.

J is TRBJ1-5 and V is TRBV19; a weak D match, TRBD1 (5 bases). The CDR3 contains 14 residues. Germline-derived CDR1 and CDR2 are LNHDA and SQIVND (reference sequence). The ends were cut back, 5 bases at V and 4 bases at J, with 12 bases in the middle. In DNA form, the CDR3 reads TGTGCCAGTAGTTTTCAGGGAGGAAATCAGCCCCAGCATTTT. Translated: CASSFQGGNQPQHF.

A single count supports this clone. V gene TRBV7-6 combines with J gene TRBJ2-1, with TRBD2 matching 9 bases. V lost 1 base, J lost 2 bases, and 6 bases stayed unmatched. This CDR3 is 17 amino acids long. Germline values: CDR1 SGHVS, CDR2 FNYEAQ. CDR3 protein: CASSLVASGTTYNEQFF. The DNA for the CDR3 is TGTGCCAGCAGCTTAGTCGCTAGCGGGACTACCTACAATGAGCAGTTCTTC.

This clone showed up just once. The chain links TRBV2 to TRBJ1-4; D gene unclear. V dropped 6 bases and J dropped 4 bases, with 9 bases sitting between them. Per germline, CDR1 SNHLY and CDR2 FYNNEI. The CDR3 has 13 residues. In nucleotides, the CDR3 is TGTGCCAGCAGGGACGGAGTTAATGAAAAACTGTTTTTT. The encoded protein is CASRDGVNEKLFF.

The rearrangement uses TRBV6-5 and TRBJ2-1, with a tentative D call TRBD2 (7 bases). The V gene's germline CDR1 is MNHEY and CDR2 SVGAGI. The CDR3 extends over 13 amino acids. V lost 8 bases to trimming and J lost 5 bases, with 13 bases between them. The CDR3 here is CASSSGGHNEQFF. DNA for the CDR3: TGTGCCAGCTCTTCGGGGGGCCACAATGAGCAGTTCTTC.

The genes are TRBV11-2 and TRBJ2-2, with D possibly being TRBD2 (8 bases). CDR1 and CDR2 (germline): SGHAT, FQNNGV. V was trimmed by 2 bases and J by 4 bases, leaving 17 bases between them. The CDR3 runs to 17 residues. CDR3 loop: CASSLRGREDLTGELFF. CDR3 DNA sequence: TGTGCCAGCAGCTTAAGGGGGCGGGAGGACCTCACCGGGGAGCTGTTTTTT.

This clone was detected a few times. The V call is TRBV28, the J call TRBJ1-2; D is possibly TRBD1 (5 bases). V lost 3 bases and J lost 11, with 13 bases in between. CDR1 MDHEN and CDR2 SYDVKM come from the germline V gene. The CDR3 sequence is 12 residues long. The CDR3 loop reads CASSFGAMSYTF. DNA for the CDR3: TGTGCCAGCAGTTTCGGGGCCATGAGTTACACCTTC.

In the case of this clone: The same CDR3 also results from other DNA sequences found in this sample. CDR3 region: CASSERGNYGYTF. The CDR3 DNA reads as TGTGCCAGCAGTGAGCGGGGTAACTATGGCTACACCTTC. The chain links TRBV2 to TRBJ1-2; D is uncertain. Germline CDR1 reads SNHLY; CDR2 reads FYNNEI. The CDR3 is made up of 13 amino acids. With 3 bases removed from V and 1 base from J, the gap between germline ends came to 6 bases.

The rearrangement uses TRBV15 and TRBJ1-2, with 7 nucleotides matching TRBD1. Trimming took 2 bases from V and 11 from J; bases not matched to a gene: 11. CDR1 and CDR2 (germline): LNHNV, YYDKDF (reference sequence). The CDR3 covers 14 residues. The DNA for the CDR3 is TGTGCCACCAGCAGAACCGGGACAGCCCATATTTACACCTTC. It specifies CATSRTGTAHIYTF.